The sequence of this T cell receptor (beta chain) was determined in a study of T cell repertoires in cytomegalovirus infection. Findings and limits, study-wide: CMV-specific TCR beta clonotypes restricted by HLA-C dominated the ex vivo response.

The germline V and J ends were trimmed by 7 bases and 1 base, with 8 bases remaining between them. Germline values: CDR1 WSHSY, CDR2 SAAADI. The CDR3 totals 14 residues. MiXCR, run by TCRdb on the reads, gives a single entry per CDR3 protein. The sample includes about 680,000 distinct CDR3 sequences, 20% to 25% of them seen just once. This clonotype turned up a few times. As yet, its antigen is unknown. The sample comprised CD8+ T cells from PBMCs. The sequence was obtained from a human donor in good health (CMV status not recorded). Some clones in this sample may be carry-over from other donors' samples. The genes are TRBV10-2 and TRBJ1-6; a weak D match, TRBD1 (5 bases). The CDR3 nucleotides are TGCGCCAGCAATGGGGGTTCCTATAATTCACCCCTCCACTTT. It is translated as CASNGGSYNSPLHF.